This TCR beta chain derives from a study of T cell changes during pregnancy in multiple sclerosis. CDR1 MNHNS and CDR2 SASEGT come from the germline V gene. There are 17 residues in the CDR3. Trimming left V 1 base short and J 4 bases short, with 18 bases between. Using immunoSEQ multiplex PCR, the repertoire was profiled, and TCRdb retains in-frame clones only, with some absent. Of 10,000 to 15,000 clones in the sample, under 90% are singletons; the top ten hold 12%. The TCR comes from a female donor in good health, enrolled as a control in a pregnancy study. The chain employs TRBV6-1 and TRBJ2-3, with D maybe TRBD2 (7 bases). Sequencing was performed on CD8+ T cells from peripheral blood mononuclear cells, taken after pregnancy. The DNA of the CDR3 is TGTGCCAGCAGTGAAGTGGGAGGGGGTACCGGGGCAGATACGCAGTATTTT. This sequence encodes CASSEVGGGTGADTQYF.